This entry describes one T cell receptor (beta chain). Its binding antigen is unknown. Per-base quality was not reported, and no clone a single base away is much larger than it. The record originates from a study of blood T cell repertoires in COVID-19 (dated by TCRdb to 2018 to 2021). For the study in its entirety: Samples from collaborators originated in the United States, Italy and Spain and spanned both the acute and convalescent phases of COVID-19. The prospective study material was composed of cDNA or gDNA derived from T cells, B-cell-depleted T cells, or PBMCs. Deeply sampled blood TCRbeta repertoires from subjects exposed to, actively infected with, or recovered from COVID-19 were included in the dataset. The repertoires were released in a freely available public database intended as a resource for research on the immune response to SARS-CoV-2. The samples were drawn from two sources: the first 160 participants of the ongoing ImmuneRACE study, and 1,000 to 1,500 subjects contributed by 6 global collaborators. A de-identified subject ID, COVID-19 status, age in years and sex were almost always included in the sample metadata. Where HLA class I and class II types were available, the types were taken from metadata supplied by the sample provider, not from assay-based typing. Summary of the overall study and its limitations: The quantity of clinical and demographic metadata differed by source and by participant and was supplied without curation.

The immunoSEQ Assay, a bias-controlled multiplex PCR, was used to amplify TCRbeta CDR3 regions from genomic DNA. For the original study's pipeline: Nucleated cell counts per sample were estimated from amplification of reference gene primers within the assay. To quantify the absolute abundance of each unique TCRbeta CDR3 rearrangement, sequence reads were collapsed and filtered. For each sample, productive Simpson clonality was calculated as the square root of Simpson's diversity index across productive rearrangements. What TCRdb holds here is the immuneACCESS table cut down to in-frame rearrangements. Part of the clones is not present; checked against another copy, under half of the missing clones reflect an unresolved V gene, and the others are unexplained. Clone size and V and J calls were adopted from that table, with D and trimming inferred from the DNA. The sample table lists under 250,000 clones, about 83% of them with a count of one. The ten largest clones represent roughly 1.9% of the sample.

Another Seattle source contributed samples from volunteer blood donors who had recovered from COVID-19. The collaborating institutions used their own protocols to collect whole blood in K2EDTA tubes. For TCRbeta analysis, collaborators shipped samples as frozen whole blood, isolated PBMCs, or DNA extracted from either of those sample types. The sequence derives from a man aged 30-40 years who had recovered from COVID-19. The sample consisted of peripheral blood.

The CDR3 protein is CASRRQPAGEQFF. The bases are TGTGCCAGCAGACGACAGCCGGCAGGGGAGCAGTTCTTC. The sequence is built from TRBV6-5 and TRBJ2-1; a weak D assignment points to TRBD1 (5 bases agree). CDR1 and CDR2 are drawn from the germline V gene: MNHEY, SVGAGI. The germline ends are 16 bases apart after V is trimmed by 6 bases and J by 10 bases. Taken from cysteine to phenylalanine, the CDR3 has 13 residues. This entry keeps only the CDR3 DNA: 39 bases, framed from base 1.